These 10 T cell receptor beta chains came from one sample sequenced in a study of T cells after yellow fever vaccination. TCRdb called the 5' RACE reads again in MiXCR, with one record for every CDR3 protein. The table records a few hundred thousand distinct CDR3 sequences, roughly 3.9% of them present only once. This material consisted of PBMCs, taken 5 days after the yellow fever booster vaccination. All receptors come from a man between 18 and 29 years old who received the YFV17D yellow fever vaccine.

This clonotype was detected ten times or more. The gene calls are TRBV7-2 and TRBJ1-1; the D gene is possibly TRBD1 (5 bases). Trimming stripped 1 base from V and 0 bases from J, with 12 bases between. CDR1 and CDR2 (germline): SGHTA, FQGNSA. The CDR3 has 16 residues. As DNA, the CDR3 is TGTGCCAGCAGCTTAGTCATGGGACTCCTGAACACTGAAGCTTTCTTT. It yields the protein CASSLVMGLLNTEAFF.

The rearrangement uses TRBV5-1 and TRBJ1-1; TRBD1 aligns across 9 bases. CDR1 and CDR2 from the germline V gene are SGHRS and YFSETQ. The trim removed 4 bases at V and 8 bases at J, leaving 9 bases unmatched. The CDR3 consists of 14 residues. The CDR3 loop is CASSANSGQGEAFF. The CDR3 DNA sequence: TGCGCCAGCAGCGCCAATTCTGGACAGGGGGAAGCTTTCTTT.

To note about this clonotype: One junction end disagrees with the germline gene, perhaps due to a read error. The V call is TRBV7-2, the J call TRBJ2-5; D is possibly TRBD2 (6 bases). CDR1 and CDR2 from the germline V gene are SGHTA and FQGNSA. This CDR3 has 11 residues. CDR3 DNA: TGTGCCAGCAGCTTAGACGGGACTGAGTTCTTC. Its protein product is CASSLDGTEFF.

This clonotype was found many times. The gene calls are TRBV7-6 and TRBJ1-2, with D unclear. This CDR3 contains 13 residues. V was trimmed by 2 bases and J by 7 bases, leaving 11 bases between them. Per the germline V gene, CDR1 is SGHVS and CDR2 is FNYEAQ. CDR3 sequence reads: CASSLYGEGGYTF. The CDR3 DNA reads as TGTGCCAGCAGCTTATACGGCGAGGGTGGCTACACCTTC.

This clonotype was observed many times. This chain links TRBV6-6 with TRBJ2-2, with 9 bases that match TRBD2. The length of the CDR3 is 15 residues. Losses at the gene ends were 6 bases for V and 6 bases for J; bases not matched to a gene: 8. Germline lookup yields CDR1 MNHNY and CDR2 SVGAGI (reference sequence). CDR3 in amino acids: CASRPAGGGAGELFF. Here the CDR3 DNA reads TGTGCCAGCAGACCGGCCGGCGGGGGGGCCGGGGAGCTGTTTTTT.

This clonotype was seen at least ten times. The genes are TRBV5-1 and TRBJ1-1; possibly TRBD1 for D (6 bases). V lost 2 bases to trimming and J lost 8 bases, with 13 bases between them. CDR3 length: 13 amino acids. Germline V gives CDR1 SGHRS, CDR2 YFSETQ. CDR3 sequence (DNA): TGCGCCAGCAGCTTAGCGGGGGCAGCCGAAGCTTTCTTT. Its translation is CASSLAGAAEAFF.

There are a few counts of this clonotype. The chain links TRBV29-1 to TRBJ2-2; D remains unclear. V lost 6 bases to trimming and J lost 3 bases, with 14 bases between them. Per the germline V gene, CDR1 is SQVTM and CDR2 is ANQGSEA. The length of the CDR3 is 14 residues. CDR3 DNA: TGCAGCGTGCGGCCCCGCTACGACACCGGGGAGCTGTTTTTT. Its translation is CSVRPRYDTGELFF.

This clonotype was counted a few times. The gene calls are TRBV20-1 and TRBJ2-1, with 8 nucleotides matching TRBD2. The CDR3 has 12 amino acids. V lost 8 bases to trimming and J lost 3 bases; unmatched junction nucleotides: 3. The germline V gene encodes CDR1 DFQATT and CDR2 SNEGSKA (reference sequence). The CDR3 region has the DNA TGCAGTCCCGGGGGGGGCTACAATGAGCAGTTCTTC. Translation gives CSPGGGYNEQFF.

The chain links TRBV19 to TRBJ1-6, with D possibly matching TRBD1 (5 bases). The V end was cut by 10 bases, the J end by 7 bases, with 14 bases between. The CDR3 loop spans 13 amino acids. The germline gives CDR1 LNHDA, CDR2 SQIVND (reference sequence). Written as DNA, the CDR3 is TGTGCCACTCAGGGATCTGGGAATTCACCCCTCCACTTT. As protein: CATQGSGNSPLHF.

This clonotype was observed many times. This rearrangement joins TRBV7-2 to TRBJ2-5; D gene unclear. This CDR3 is built from 15 residues. Trimming removed 0 bases from V and 5 bases from J, with 13 bases in between. The germline gives CDR1 SGHTA, CDR2 FQGNSA. The CDR3 sequence is CASSLAHGVPETQYF. For the CDR3, the DNA is TGTGCCAGCAGCTTAGCGCATGGGGTTCCGGAGACCCAGTACTTC.